A single sample is the source of the 21 T cell receptor beta chains below, sequenced in a study of blood T cell repertoires in COVID-19. The method was immunoSEQ multiplex PCR; TCRdb's version includes in-frame clones alone and lacks a portion of them. The sample lists under 200,000 clones, around 89% occurring once. Input material: PBMCs or T cells enriched from blood (not recorded which). These receptors all stem from a woman aged 50 to 65 who had recovered from COVID-19.

Only one count was recorded for this clone. This rearrangement joins TRBV7-2 to TRBJ2-3, with 8 positions matching TRBD2. Losses at the gene ends were 3 bases for V and 2 bases for J; bases not matched to a gene: 10. CDR1 is SGHTA and CDR2 is FQGNSA in the germline V gene. The CDR3 contains 17 residues. The CDR3 loop is CASSFQRLASPTDTQYF. In nucleotides, the CDR3 is TGTGCCAGCAGCTTCCAAAGACTAGCGAGCCCCACAGATACGCAGTATTTT. Full variable domain (outside the CDR3, taken from reference TRBV7-2 and TRBJ2-3): GAGVSQSPSNKVTEKGKDVELRCDPISGHTALYWYRQSLGQGLEFLIYFQGNSAPDKSGLPSDRFSAERTGGSVSTLTIQRTQQEDSAVYLCASSFQRLASPTDTQYFGPGTRLTVL.

This chain uses TRBV19 with TRBJ1-1; D may be TRBD1 (6 bases). The germline CDR1 and CDR2 sequences are LNHDA and SQIVND (reference sequence). The CDR3 loop spans 13 amino acids. The V and J ends lost 6 bases and 3 bases respectively, with 11 bases between them. As DNA, the CDR3 is TGTGCCAGTAGCCCCACAGGGCACACTGAAGCTTTCTTT. Its protein is CASSPTGHTEAFF.

This rearrangement joins TRBV5-6 to TRBJ1-1, with 8 positions matching TRBD1. The length of the CDR3 is 14 residues. V trimming: 7 bases; J trimming: 10 bases; junction bases outside the gene matches: 15. Germline CDR1 reads SGHDT; CDR2 reads YYEEEE. The CDR3 DNA follows: TGTGCCAGCTCCCCCAGGGGCCCAGGGGGCAGAGCTTTCTTT. It codes for CASSPRGPGGRAFF.

The chain carries TRBV7-8 and TRBJ1-5; possibly TRBD1 for D (5 bases). Looked up from germline, CDR1 is SGHVS and CDR2 is FQNEAQ. The CDR3 extends over 13 amino acids. The V end lost 5 bases, the J end lost 5 bases, and 10 bases lay between the germline ends. The CDR3: CASSQTGHQPQHF. For the CDR3, the DNA is TGTGCCAGCAGCCAAACAGGTCATCAGCCCCAGCATTTT.

The chain is built from TRBV5-1 and TRBJ2-7; TRBD1 matches 9 bases. The CDR3 is made up of 16 amino acids. The V gene end was trimmed by 1 base and the J gene end by 0 bases; junction bases not matched to a gene: 5. The V gene's germline CDR1 is SGHRS and CDR2 YFSETQ. This CDR3 is CASSLFGQGSSYEQYF. As DNA, the CDR3 is TGCGCCAGCAGCTTGTTCGGACAGGGGAGCTCCTACGAGCAGTACTTC.

This chain joins TRBV30 and TRBJ2-3; 7 nucleotides agree with TRBD2. The CDR3 is made up of 15 amino acids. CDR1 GTSNPN and CDR2 SVGIG come from the germline V gene (reference sequence). Trimming took 2 bases from V and 1 from J; bases not matched to a gene: 6. In DNA form, the CDR3 reads TGTGCCTGGAGTCGATCGGGGGGACGCACAGATACGCAGTATTTT. It translates to CAWSRSGGRTDTQYF.

The chain combines TRBV13 with TRBJ2-1; 9 bases align to TRBD2. This CDR3 has 16 amino acids. Germline CDR1 is PRHDT and CDR2 is FYEKMQ (reference sequence). V lost 7 bases, J lost 5 bases, and 12 bases stayed unmatched. The CDR3 coding sequence is TGTGCCAGCACCAGCGGGGGGAACGTAATGAACAATGAGCAGTTCTTC. Translation gives CASTSGGNVMNNEQFF. The full variable domain, with the rest looked up from reference TRBV13 and TRBJ2-1, is AAGVIQSPRHLIKEKRETATLKCYPIPRHDTVYWYQQGPGQDPQFLISFYEKMQSDKGSIPDRFSAQQFSDYHSELNMSSLELGDSALYFCASTSGGNVMNNEQFFGPGTRLTVL.

V and J are TRBV30 and TRBJ1-2, with 8 bases fitting TRBD1. Unmatched junction bases numbered 6, after V lost 0 bases and J lost 3 bases. Germline-derived CDR1 and CDR2 are GTSNPN and SVGIG (reference sequence). The CDR3 consists of 15 residues. CDR3 DNA sequence: TGTGCCTGGAGTGTAAGCAGGACAGGGTACTATGGCTACACCTTC. Translated, it gives CAWSVSRTGYYGYTF. Variable domain in full (rest from reference TRBV30 and TRBJ1-2): SQTIHQWPATLVQPVGSPLSLECTVEGTSNPNLYWYRQAAGRGLQLLFYSVGIGQISSEVPQNLSASRPQDRQFILSSKKLLLSDSGFYLCAWSVSRTGYYGYTFGSGTRLTVV.

The rearrangement joins TRBV13 to TRBJ2-7; D is ambiguous. The CDR3 has 11 amino acids. The V end was cut by 1 base, the J end by 6 bases, with 4 bases between. Germline loops: CDR1 PRHDT, CDR2 FYEKMQ (reference sequence). Here the CDR3 reads CASSLVSEQYF. The CDR3 bases are TGTGCCAGCAGCTTAGTGAGCGAGCAGTACTTC.

The chain joins TRBV27 to TRBJ2-2; tentatively, D is TRBD1 (5 bases). The V and J ends lost 6 bases and 6 bases respectively, with 17 bases between them. CDR1 and CDR2 from the germline V gene are MNHEY and SMNVEV (reference sequence). The CDR3 totals 15 residues. The CDR3 DNA reads as TGTGCCAGCAGCACACCCCAGGGATTCCCCGGGGAGCTGTTTTTT. Its translation: CASSTPQGFPGELFF.

This clone has more than one count but fewer than ten. The chain is built from TRBV7-9 and TRBJ1-2, with D perhaps matching TRBD1 (6 bases). V was cut by 10 bases and J by 5 bases, with 23 bases left in between. CDR3 length: 15 residues. CDR1 and CDR2 (germline): SEHNR, FQNEAQ (reference sequence). The DNA for the CDR3 is TGTGCCACGACCTCCTTCAGGGGAAAGGGGTATGGCTACACCTTC. This codes for CATTSFRGKGYGYTF.

The rearrangement uses TRBV4-2 and TRBJ1-5; TRBD1 might be the D (5 bases). CDR3 size: 16 residues. CDR1 and CDR2 (germline): LGHNA, YNFKEQ. V was cut by 1 base and J by 1 base, with 11 bases left in between. CDR3 region: CASSQGEGMSNQPQHF. The CDR3 coding sequence is TGTGCCAGCAGCCAAGGGGAGGGGATGAGCAATCAGCCCCAGCATTTT.

The chain joins TRBV7-2 to TRBJ2-5; TRBD2 agrees at 9 bases. The V gene's germline CDR1 is SGHTA and CDR2 FQGNSA. The CDR3 length is 16 residues. V was clipped by 2 bases and J by 8 bases; unmatched bases: 12. CDR3 in DNA: TGTGCCAGCAGCTTAACAGCGGGGGGCGGTCAAAGCACCCAGTACTTC. Protein product: CASSLTAGGGQSTQYF.

The CDR3 DNA sequence: TGCGCCAGCAGCCGGGGGGGGCGCACAGATACGCAGTATTTT. Amino acid sequence: CASSRGGRTDTQYF. The genes are TRBV5-1 and TRBJ2-3; 8 bases are a match to TRBD2. Germline-derived CDR1 and CDR2 are SGHRS and YFSETQ. V was clipped by 4 bases and J by 1 base; unmatched bases: 2. The CDR3 is made up of 14 amino acids.

The V call is TRBV6-5, the J call TRBJ2-1; D possibly corresponds to TRBD1 (5 bases). Germline CDR1 MNHEY, CDR2 SVGAGI. This CDR3 is 15 amino acids long. V lost 3 bases and J lost 0, with 9 bases in between. The CDR3 DNA follows: TGTGCCAGCAGTTATTCCAGGGACTCCTACAATGAGCAGTTCTTC. This sequence encodes CASSYSRDSYNEQFF.

The V gene is TRBV27, the J gene TRBJ1-2, with a possible D match to TRBD1 (5 bases). Germline assignment: CDR1 MNHEY and CDR2 SMNVEV (reference sequence). Trimming took off 3 bases at V and 4 bases at J, with 12 bases between the two ends. The CDR3 length is 14 residues. The DNA for the CDR3 is TGTGCCAGCAGTTTCGGCAGGAGGGGCTATGGCTACACCTTC. Its protein product is CASSFGRRGYGYTF.

J is TRBJ1-1 and V is TRBV6-5; D call uncertain. The CDR3 is made up of 13 amino acids. In germline, CDR1 is MNHEY, CDR2 SVGAGI. The V end was cut by 8 bases, the J end by 2 bases, with 12 bases between. The CDR3 spells CASGGLGNTEAFF. In DNA, the CDR3 is TGTGCCAGCGGCGGGCTTGGAAACACTGAAGCTTTCTTT.

This clone was counted between two and nine times. The chain uses TRBV5-8 and TRBJ1-5; D is unclear. Trimming took 0 bases from V and 5 from J, leaving 6 bases between them. CDR1 and CDR2 from the germline V gene are SGHTS and YDEGEE. The CDR3 spans 13 residues. CDR3 in amino acids: CASSLVRYQPQHF. The CDR3 region has the DNA TGTGCCAGCAGCTTGGTGCGGTATCAGCCCCAGCATTTT.

The chain carries TRBV4-3 and TRBJ1-3; 8 bases are a match to TRBD1. Germline CDR1 LGHNA, CDR2 YSLEER. CDR3 size: 16 residues. V was pared by 0 bases and J by 7 bases, with 8 bases of the junction left unmatched. DNA for the CDR3: TGCGCCAGCAGCCAAGATCGGGGACAGGTGGGCAACACCATATATTTT. This gives the protein CASSQDRGQVGNTIYF.

V is TRBV18 and J is TRBJ1-2; 11 bases are a match to TRBD1. Unmatched junction bases numbered 7, after V lost 2 bases and J lost 14 bases. Germline V gene data show CDR1 as KGHSH and CDR2 as LQKENI. The length of the CDR3 is 13 residues. The CDR3 DNA follows: TGTGCCAGCTCACCAGAGGAGGACAGGGGGCTTACCTTC. This encodes CASSPEEDRGLTF.

The V and J genes are TRBV7-2 and TRBJ2-2; unclear D gene. The CDR3 runs 16 residues. The V and J ends lost 4 bases and 2 bases respectively, with 14 bases between them. Per the germline V gene, CDR1 is SGHTA and CDR2 is FQGNSA. The CDR3 reads CASSSLGGLNTGELFF. CDR3 DNA sequence: TGTGCCAGCAGCTCTCTAGGCGGCCTTAACACCGGGGAGCTGTTTTTT.